The clone carrying this T cell receptor beta chain has at least ten counts. Its antigen is unknown. Per germline, CDR1 SGHTS and CDR2 YDEGEE. The CDR3 loop spans 14 amino acids. Trimming left V 0 bases short and J 6 bases short, with 13 bases between. Breast cancer patients provided tissue from their axillary draining lymph nodes. These data belong to a study of breast tumors, draining lymph nodes, adjacent tissues. Study findings and constraints: Tumor TCR diversity was below lymph nodes but above nontumor tissue. The lymph node origin of tumor T cells was framed as consistent with a hypothesis, not demonstrated. Luminal-like breast cancer showed significantly higher tumor–nontumor repertoire similarity than basal-like.

MiXCR, applied by TCRdb to the multiplex PCR reads, yields one record per CDR3 protein. Here the sample spans roughly 80,000 distinct CDR3 sequences, under 25% being singletons. The sample taken for sequencing was axillary lymph node tissue. The sequence was obtained from a female donor with breast cancer. Some clones in this sample may be carry-over from other donors' samples. The chain is built from TRBV5-8 and TRBJ2-7; no clear D gene. CDR3 protein: CASSLGGGWTEQYF. CDR3 nucleotide sequence: TGTGCCAGCAGCTTGGGAGGTGGTTGGACCGAGCAGTACTTC.